The entry below describes one T cell receptor (beta chain). This sample is drawn from a study of shared clonotypes between healthy human individuals. The overall study: Three CD4 naive, three CD4 memory, two CD8 naive and one CD8 memory plate were used per donor.

Healthy adults negative for HIV, lacking recent acute infections or vaccinations, served as donors. All of the donors resided in Nashville, Tennessee, and each was a Caucasian adult. Negatively enriched CD4+ T cells were divided by CD45RA into naive and memory. CDR3 length equals 15 residues. The V segment lost 6 bases and the J segment 7 bases; nucleotides outside the gene matches: 12. CDR1 and CDR2 from the germline V gene are MNHEY and SVGAGI. TCRdb's table, derived via immunoSEQ multiplex PCR, lists solely in-frame clones and lacks some. The sample shows 1.5 million to 1.9 million clones, 95% to 99% of them seen only once.

Sequencing was performed on naive CD4+ T cells sorted from blood. Documented subset: CD45RA+ positively selected. This clonotype was obtained from a man aged 30 to 39 in good health. The genes are TRBV6-5 and TRBJ2-1; 7 nucleotides match TRBD2. The CDR3 bases are TGTGCCAGCAGAAAGACTAGCCCAGCGGGGAATGAGCAGTTCTTC. As protein: CASRKTSPAGNEQFF.